One sample yielded the 7 T cell receptor beta chains listed below, sequenced in a study of T cell repertoires in cytomegalovirus infection. Antigen specificity for these receptors is unknown. TCRdb processed the reads anew with MiXCR; each CDR3 protein has one entry. The sample includes 800,000 to 950,000 distinct CDR3 sequences, around a third seen only once; the top ten take 9.5% to 15%. Sample: cultured CD8+ T cells from PBMCs, taken from culture after CMV antigen stimulation. These receptors originate from a human donor in good health (CMV status not recorded). Some clones in this sample may be carry-over from other donors' samples.

This chain connects TRBV5-1 to TRBJ1-1, with 10 bases matching TRBD1. CDR1 and CDR2 from the germline V gene are SGHRS and YFSETQ. J was trimmed by 3 bases and V by 3 bases; bases with no gene match: 17. The length of the CDR3 is 19 residues. CDR3 sequence (DNA): TGCGCCAGCAGCTCTCGTCGGTCCGGGACAGGGGAACGTGACACTGAAGCTTTCTTT. It is translated as CASSSRRSGTGERDTEAFF.

This clonotype was detected many times. V gene TRBV12-3 or TRBV12-4 combines with J gene TRBJ2-5; the D call may be TRBD1 or TRBD2 (5 bases each). The CDR3 length is 14 residues. Trimming took 2 bases from V and 0 from J, leaving 7 bases between them. This CDR3 is CASSLLGDQETQYF. The CDR3 coding sequence is TGTGCCAGCAGTTTATTGGGGGACCAAGAGACCCAGTACTTC.

In its sample, this clonotype was seen a few times. The chain recombines TRBV27 with TRBJ2-3, with unresolved D. Germline CDR1 and CDR2: MNHEY and SMNVEV (reference sequence). The CDR3 runs 17 residues. V was trimmed by 3 bases and J by 4 bases, leaving 20 bases between them. The CDR3 loop reads CASSFGPVPDPPDTQYF. CDR3 nucleotides: TGTGCCAGCAGTTTCGGCCCTGTGCCCGATCCGCCAGATACGCAGTATTTT.

This sequence joins TRBV10-3 and TRBJ2-1; D gene uncertain. Germline V gives CDR1 ENHRY, CDR2 SYGVKD. This CDR3 contains 17 residues. Trimming took 0 bases from V and 0 from J, leaving 12 bases between them. The CDR3 spells CAISESDTANSYNEQFF. The CDR3 bases are TGTGCCATCAGTGAGTCGGATACAGCCAACTCCTACAATGAGCAGTTCTTC.

Ten or more counts support this clonotype. J is TRBJ1-1 and V is TRBV7-2; no definite D call. The CDR3 extends over 17 amino acids. Germline V gives CDR1 SGHTA, CDR2 FQGNSA. V was pared by 1 base and J by 4 bases, with 19 bases between. CDR3 region: CASSLGVSGRRGTEAFF. CDR3 sequence (DNA): TGTGCCAGCAGCTTAGGTGTATCTGGTCGTCGGGGCACTGAAGCTTTCTTT.

V is TRBV6-5 and J is TRBJ1-1, with TRBD1 matching 7 bases. The germline V gene encodes CDR1 MNHEY and CDR2 SVGAGI. This CDR3 contains 16 residues. Losses at the gene ends were 3 bases for V and 1 base for J; bases not matched to a gene: 8. The CDR3 reads CASSYGSGTENTEAFF. The CDR3 DNA sequence: TGTGCCAGCAGTTATGGCAGCGGGACAGAGAACACTGAAGCTTTCTTT.

The chain links TRBV6-5 to TRBJ2-4; TRBD1 matches 8 bases. V trimming: 2 bases; J trimming: 4 bases; junction bases outside the gene matches: 7. Germline CDR1 is MNHEY and CDR2 is SVGAGI. This CDR3 has 16 amino acids. The CDR3 reads CASSYRGQGSKNIQYF. The CDR3 DNA sequence: TGTGCCAGCAGTTACCGAGGACAGGGAAGTAAAAACATTCAGTACTTC.